Following are 22 T cell receptor beta chains from one sample sequenced in a study of metastatic and nonmetastatic thyroid tumors. No patient had received any treatment before thyroid surgery. TCRdb re-called the PCR reads with MiXCR. The sample carries some 20,000 clones, 25% to 35% recorded once. Input material: tumor tissue. These receptors all stem from a female donor with papillary thyroid cancer or a benign thyroid nodule (not recorded which). Some clones in this sample may be carry-over from other donors' samples.

This clone counts as medium-sized (0.01 to 0.1%). This chain links TRBV28 with TRBJ1-2; TRBD1 aligns across 9 bases. J was trimmed by 4 bases and V by 6 bases; bases with no gene match: 9. Germline assignment: CDR1 MDHEN and CDR2 SYDVKM. The CDR3 covers 15 residues. The CDR3 DNA reads TGTGCCAGCAGACCCGGACAGGGGAGGATCTATGGCTACACCTTC. This gives the protein CASRPGQGRIYGYTF.

The rearrangement links TRBV30 to TRBJ2-7; 8 bases agree with TRBD1. V lost 2 bases to trimming and J lost 6 bases; unmatched junction nucleotides: 9. CDR3 length: 14 amino acids. In germline, CDR1 is GTSNPN, CDR2 SVGIG (reference sequence). DNA of the CDR3: TGTGCCTGGAGTCCAGGGGGCGCAATTTCCGAGCAGTACTTC. It codes for CAWSPGGAISEQYF.

The chain is built from TRBV5-6 and TRBJ1-5; perhaps TRBD1 as D (6 bases). CDR1 and CDR2 from the germline V gene are SGHDT and YYEEEE. Trimming took off 4 bases at V and 1 base at J, with 18 bases between the two ends. CDR3 length equals 17 residues. CDR3 residues: CASSQFAQGRSNQPQHF. The CDR3 DNA follows: TGTGCCAGCAGCCAGTTTGCGCAGGGGAGAAGCAATCAGCCCCAGCATTTT.

The rearrangement joins TRBV30 to TRBJ1-1; the match to TRBD1 covers 9 bases. Trimming cost V 2 bases and J 11 bases; bases outside gene matches: 15. This CDR3 has 15 residues. Germline V gene data show CDR1 as GTSNPN and CDR2 as SVGIG (reference sequence). CDR3 loop: CAWSPQEQGAPGAFF. CDR3 in DNA: TGTGCCTGGAGTCCCCAAGAACAGGGGGCGCCGGGGGCTTTCTTT.

A few counts support this clone. The gene calls are TRBV7-2 and TRBJ2-7; D might be TRBD1 (6 bases). The CDR3 has 12 residues. V lost 3 bases and J 3 bases, leaving 6 bases between the germline ends. Looked up from germline, CDR1 is SGHTA and CDR2 is FQGNSA. This chain's CDR3 is CASSLTGYEQYF. The DNA for the CDR3 is TGTGCCAGCAGCTTGACAGGCTACGAGCAGTACTTC.

This clone appeared a few times. This may be a read error, as it is one base from a much larger clone. The V gene is TRBV20-1, the J gene TRBJ2-4; no definite D call. The CDR3 totals 15 residues. The germline V gene encodes CDR1 DFQATT and CDR2 SNEGSKA (reference sequence). Trimming stripped 6 bases from V and 0 bases from J, with 15 bases between. The CDR3 protein is CSARVVAPAKNIQYF. The CDR3 DNA is TGCAGTGCACGGGTAGTAGCACCAGCCAAAAACATTCAGTACTTC.

This clone was counted many times. One junction end disagrees with the germline gene, perhaps due to a read error. V usage is TRBV6-1 and J usage is TRBJ2-1; tentatively, D is TRBD2 (6 bases). CDR3 length equals 13 residues. Germline V gene data show CDR1 as MNHNS and CDR2 as SASEGT. This CDR3 reads CATRRASDNEQFF. DNA for the CDR3: TGTGCCACCCGGAGGGCCTCCGACAATGAGCAGTTCTTC.

This clone qualifies as large (0.1 to 1%). The chain joins TRBV3-1 to TRBJ2-7, with 7 bases matching TRBD2. Trimming at V came to 1 base and at J to 5 bases, leaving 11 bases not matched to a gene. Germline CDR1 and CDR2: LGHDT and YNNKEL (reference sequence). The CDR3 runs 16 residues. The CDR3 is CASSQVGGFSDDEQYF. The CDR3 bases are TGTGCCAGCAGCCAAGTGGGGGGGTTTAGTGACGACGAGCAGTACTTC.

This chain uses TRBV2 with TRBJ1-2; D may be TRBD1 (5 bases). V dropped 2 bases and J dropped 6 bases, with 10 bases sitting between them. This CDR3 is built from 13 residues. Germline V CDR1 and CDR2: SNHLY, FYNNEI. CDR3 nucleotide sequence: TGTGCCAGCAGTGAATGGGGGAGTGATGGCTACACCTTC. Protein: CASSEWGSDGYTF.

This clone was picked up one time. This chain uses TRBV13 with TRBJ1-6; D is undetermined. The V end was cut by 0 bases, the J end by 5 bases, with 2 bases between. In germline, CDR1 is PRHDT, CDR2 FYEKMQ (reference sequence). The CDR3 totals 13 residues. CDR3 sequence: CASSLGNNSPLHF. In DNA form, the CDR3 reads TGTGCCAGCAGCTTAGGGAATAATTCACCCCTCCACTTT.

This clone is categorized as medium-sized. The V and J genes are TRBV4-1 and TRBJ2-7; 8 nucleotides agree with TRBD1. Per the germline V gene, CDR1 is MGHRA and CDR2 is YSYEKL. V gave up 4 bases and J gave up 6 bases; unmatched junction bases: 17. CDR3 length: 17 residues. The CDR3 bases are TGCGCCAGCAGCCCTATTTTCAGTCGACAGGGGTTCGGCGAGCAGTACTTC. Translated, it gives CASSPIFSRQGFGEQYF.

The chain joins TRBV30 to TRBJ1-5; 9 positions agree with TRBD1. With V trimmed by 0 bases and J by 2 bases, 17 bases remained unmatched. In germline, CDR1 is GTSNPN, CDR2 SVGIG (reference sequence). The CDR3 extends over 20 amino acids. CDR3 residues: CAWSVRTDSFGTGRNQPQHF. CDR3 DNA: TGTGCCTGGAGTGTTAGAACCGATTCGTTTGGGACAGGGCGCAATCAGCCCCAGCATTTT.

In regard to this clone: One end of the junction varies from germline; a read error may be responsible. Other DNA sequences in the sample encode the same CDR3. The V call is TRBV20-1, the J call TRBJ1-1, with D possibly being TRBD1 (5 bases). The V gene's germline CDR1 is DFQATT and CDR2 SNEGSKA (reference sequence). This CDR3 comprises 15 residues. The CDR3 bases are TGTAGTGCCAGAGAGGGGCTATGGGTGAACACTGAAGCTTTCTTT. Its protein is CSAREGLWVNTEAFF.

A remark on this clone: The junction and the germline gene differ at one end; a read error may be behind it. The V call is TRBV12-3 or TRBV12-4, the J call TRBJ2-1; tentative D call: TRBD2 (6 bases). There are 15 residues in the CDR3. The chain's CDR3 is CAGSLRRGDLHDQFF. The CDR3 nucleotides are TGTGCCGGCAGTTTAAGGCGGGGAGACCTCCATGATCAGTTCTTC.

This clone was counted only a few times. This chain connects TRBV12-3 or TRBV12-4 to TRBJ1-2; D unresolved. The V gene lost 6 bases and the J gene lost 8 bases, with 13 bases spanning the gap. CDR3 length: 12 residues. CDR3 coding DNA: TGTGCCAGCAGGGGCCCCACAACGGGCTACACCTTC. Protein product: CASRGPTTGYTF.

Notes on this clone: A much larger clone sits a single nucleotide away, making a read error possible. The rearrangement joins TRBV7-2 to TRBJ2-1; maybe TRBD2 (6 bases). Per germline, CDR1 SGHTA and CDR2 FQGNSA. The CDR3 is made up of 12 amino acids. The CDR3 spells CASSLSLVSGVF. The CDR3 DNA is TGTGCCAGCAGCTTAAGTCTCGTATCGGGGGTCTTC.

This clone was seen repeatedly, ten times or more. The chain has TRBV27 and TRBJ1-2; 10 bases fit TRBD1. V shed 7 bases and J 4 bases; nucleotides not matched to a gene: 12. Germline V gene sequence: CDR1 MNHEY, CDR2 SMNVEV (reference sequence). The CDR3 has 16 residues. The CDR3 nucleotides read TGTGCCAGCAAAGGGGGGCCGGGACAGGGGTTCTATGGCTACACCTTC. This translates into CASKGGPGQGFYGYTF.

V usage is TRBV3-1 and J usage is TRBJ1-1; D may be TRBD1 (5 bases). The CDR3 is 13 amino acids. Trimming cost V 4 bases and J 5 bases, with 11 bases left between them. Germline V gene lookup returns CDR1 LGHDT and CDR2 YNNKEL (reference sequence). CDR3 bases: TGTGCCAGCAGCCTCACGGGGGGTACTGAAGCTTTCTTT. Its translation is CASSLTGGTEAFF.

Worth noting for this clone: Germline is not matched at one junction end, which may reflect a read error. The chain carries TRBV2 and TRBJ2-7; D is unresolved. The CDR3 consists of 12 residues. Germline values: CDR1 SNHLY, CDR2 FYNNEI. This CDR3 reads CSARSRRYEQYF. The CDR3 nucleotides read TGCTCCGCCAGATCCCGCCGGTACGAGCAGTACTTC.

This clone has a count of ten or more. The V gene is TRBV7-8, the J gene TRBJ1-1; 11 bases match TRBD1. After removal of 3 bases from V and 0 bases from J, the junction contained 3 bases not matched to a gene. The CDR3 is 16 amino acids. Looked up from germline, CDR1 is SGHVS and CDR2 is FQNEAQ. The CDR3, as DNA: TGTGCCAGCAGCTTCCGGGACAGGGGGATGAACACTGAAGCTTTCTTT. This encodes CASSFRDRGMNTEAFF.

This clone came up many times. The V gene is TRBV20-1, the J gene TRBJ2-3, with TRBD2 as a possible D gene (6 bases). Germline CDR1 is DFQATT and CDR2 is SNEGSKA (reference sequence). The CDR3 spans 15 residues. The V and J ends lost 1 base and 0 bases respectively, with 11 bases between them. In nucleotides, the CDR3 is TGCAGTGCTAGAGCCTCCGGGACTAGCACAGATACGCAGTATTTT. It codes for CSARASGTSTDTQYF.

This clone was detected many times. The CDR3 nucleotides are TGTGCCAGCAGCTTAGGGACTTCGACTTACAATGAGCAGTTCTTC. Its translation is CASSLGTSTYNEQFF. The chain carries TRBV7-3 and TRBJ2-1, with D tentatively TRBD2 (6 bases). This CDR3 region has 15 residues. The germline gives CDR1 SGHTA, CDR2 FQGTGA. With 2 bases removed from V and 4 bases from J, the gap between germline ends came to 12 bases. The full variable domain, its missing parts supplied by reference TRBV7-3 and TRBJ2-1, is GAGVSQTPSNKVTEKGKYVELRCDPISGHTALYWYRQSLGQGPEFLIYFQGTGAADDSGLPNDRFFAVRPEGSVSTLKIQRTERGDSAVYLCASSLGTSTYNEQFFGPGTRLTVL.